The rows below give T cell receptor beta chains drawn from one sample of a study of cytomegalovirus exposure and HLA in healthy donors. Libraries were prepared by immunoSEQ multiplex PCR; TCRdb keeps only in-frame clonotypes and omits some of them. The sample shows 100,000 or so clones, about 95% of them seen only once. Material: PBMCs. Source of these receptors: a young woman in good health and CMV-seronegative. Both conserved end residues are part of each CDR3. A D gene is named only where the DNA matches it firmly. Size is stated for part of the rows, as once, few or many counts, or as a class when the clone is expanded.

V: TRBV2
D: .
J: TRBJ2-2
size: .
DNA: TGTGCCAGCAGGACAGAAAACACCGGGGAGCTGTTTTTT
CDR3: CASRTENTGELFF

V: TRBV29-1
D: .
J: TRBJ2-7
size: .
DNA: TGCAGCGTTGAATCCCAAGGGGACTACGAGCAGTACTTC
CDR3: CSVESQGDYEQYF

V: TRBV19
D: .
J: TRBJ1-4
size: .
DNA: TGTGCCAGTAGTATATCGACAGATAATGAAAAACTGTTTTTT
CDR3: CASSISTDNEKLFF

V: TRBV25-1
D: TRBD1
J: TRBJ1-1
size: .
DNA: TGTGCCACCGGACAGGGAAGCACTGAAGCTTTCTTT
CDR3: CATGQGSTEAFF

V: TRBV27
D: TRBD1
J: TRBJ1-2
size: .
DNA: TGTGCCAGCAGTTCGTACAGGGGCTATGGCTACACCTTC
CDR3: CASSSYRGYGYTF

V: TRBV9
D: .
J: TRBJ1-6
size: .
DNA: TGTGCCAGCAGCCCAGGGACAATTAATTCACCCCTCCACTTT
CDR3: CASSPGTINSPLHF

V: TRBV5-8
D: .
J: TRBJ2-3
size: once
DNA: TGTGCCAGCAGCTCATCCCGGACAGGGAGGGGTACAGATACGCAGTATTTT
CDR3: CASSSSRTGRGTDTQYF

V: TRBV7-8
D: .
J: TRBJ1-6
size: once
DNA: TGTGCCAGCAGCTTGGGAGGGGTTCGCTCACCCCTCCACTTT
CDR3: CASSLGGVRSPLHF

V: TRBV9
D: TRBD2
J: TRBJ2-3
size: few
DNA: TGTGCCAGCAGCCCCGTTGCGGGGGGCCCCACAGATACGCAGTATTTT
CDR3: CASSPVAGGPTDTQYF

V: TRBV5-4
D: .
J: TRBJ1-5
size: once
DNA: TGTGCCAGCAGCTTGGACGGGGGATCTGCCCAGCATTTT
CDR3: CASSLDGGSAQHF

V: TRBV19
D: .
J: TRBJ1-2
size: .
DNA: TGTGCCAGTACCCCGGGTCCTCTCCGGGAGTATGGCTACACCTTC
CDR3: CASTPGPLREYGYTF

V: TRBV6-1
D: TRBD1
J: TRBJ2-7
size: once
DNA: TGTGCCAGCAGCACCATCTTACAGGGGGGCTACGAGCAGTACTTC
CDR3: CASSTILQGGYEQYF

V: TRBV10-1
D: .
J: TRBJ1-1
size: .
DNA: TGCGCCAGCAGCCGACAGGAGAACACTGAAGCTTTCTTT
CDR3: CASSRQENTEAFF

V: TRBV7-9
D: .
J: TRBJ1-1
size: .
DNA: TGTGCCAGCAGCTTAATAACGGGAAATGAAGCTTTCTTT
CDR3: CASSLITGNEAFF

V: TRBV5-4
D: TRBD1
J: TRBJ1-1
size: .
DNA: TGTGCCAGCAGCTTTATACAGGGGAAGGACACTGAAGCTTTCTTT
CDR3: CASSFIQGKDTEAFF

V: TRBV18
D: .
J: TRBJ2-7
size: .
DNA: TGTGCCAGCTCACCCCGCCAACCTACCTACGAGCAGTACTTC
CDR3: CASSPRQPTYEQYF

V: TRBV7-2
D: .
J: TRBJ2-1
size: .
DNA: TGTGCCAGCAGCCCCAGGACAGATTACAATGAGCAGTTCTTC
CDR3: CASSPRTDYNEQFF

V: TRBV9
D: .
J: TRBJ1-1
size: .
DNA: TGTGCCAGCAGCGTTGGGGCGGGGACTGAAGCTTTCTTT
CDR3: CASSVGAGTEAFF

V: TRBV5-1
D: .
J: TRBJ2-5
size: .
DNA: TGCGCCAGCAGCGTGGTAGCGGATCAAGAGACCCAGTACTTC
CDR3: CASSVVADQETQYF

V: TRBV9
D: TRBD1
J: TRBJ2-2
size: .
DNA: TGTGCCAGCAGCGATGAGACAGGGGAACGTATGTACACCGGGGAGCTGTTTTTT
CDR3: CASSDETGERMYTGELFF

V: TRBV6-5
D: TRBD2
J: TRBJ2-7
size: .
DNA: TGTGCCAGCAGTTACAGAGCGGGGGGCTCCTACGAGCAGTACTTC
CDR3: CASSYRAGGSYEQYF

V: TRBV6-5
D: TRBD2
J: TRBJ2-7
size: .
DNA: TGTGCCAGCAGTTCTCGGACTAGCGGGAGCCCCCACGAGCAGTACTTC
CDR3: CASSSRTSGSPHEQYF

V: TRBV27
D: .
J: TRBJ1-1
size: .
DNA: TGTGCCAGCAGTTTATCAGGGAGTGTTGCAGCTTTCTTT
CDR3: CASSLSGSVAAFF

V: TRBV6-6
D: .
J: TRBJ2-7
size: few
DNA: TGTGCCAGCAGTTACTCAGCCCTAAGCCCCGAGCAGTACTTC
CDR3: CASSYSALSPEQYF

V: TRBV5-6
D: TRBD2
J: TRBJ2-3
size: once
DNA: TGTGCCAGCAGCTCAAGGGACTACTCAGATACGCAGTATTTT
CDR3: CASSSRDYSDTQYF

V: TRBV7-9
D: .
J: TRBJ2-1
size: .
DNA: TGTGCCAGCAGCTTAGCTGGGAGTGAGCAGTTCTTC
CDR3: CASSLAGSEQFF

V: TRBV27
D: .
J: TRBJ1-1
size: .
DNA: TGTGCCAGCAGTACACAGGTCCTGACCACCTACACTGAAGCTTTCTTT
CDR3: CASSTQVLTTYTEAFF

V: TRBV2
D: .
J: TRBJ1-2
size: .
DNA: TGTGCCAGCCCGGAAAGGTTGGAGGGGATGTATGGCTACACCTTC
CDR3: CASPERLEGMYGYTF

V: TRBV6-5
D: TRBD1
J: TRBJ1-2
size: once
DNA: TGTGCCAGCAGTTACCGCCCCACAGGGGTCTATGGCTACACCTTC
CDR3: CASSYRPTGVYGYTF

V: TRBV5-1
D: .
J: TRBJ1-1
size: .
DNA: TGCGCCAGCAGTAAGAAGTGGACTCCCGAAGGGACTGAAGCTTTCTTT
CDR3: CASSKKWTPEGTEAFF